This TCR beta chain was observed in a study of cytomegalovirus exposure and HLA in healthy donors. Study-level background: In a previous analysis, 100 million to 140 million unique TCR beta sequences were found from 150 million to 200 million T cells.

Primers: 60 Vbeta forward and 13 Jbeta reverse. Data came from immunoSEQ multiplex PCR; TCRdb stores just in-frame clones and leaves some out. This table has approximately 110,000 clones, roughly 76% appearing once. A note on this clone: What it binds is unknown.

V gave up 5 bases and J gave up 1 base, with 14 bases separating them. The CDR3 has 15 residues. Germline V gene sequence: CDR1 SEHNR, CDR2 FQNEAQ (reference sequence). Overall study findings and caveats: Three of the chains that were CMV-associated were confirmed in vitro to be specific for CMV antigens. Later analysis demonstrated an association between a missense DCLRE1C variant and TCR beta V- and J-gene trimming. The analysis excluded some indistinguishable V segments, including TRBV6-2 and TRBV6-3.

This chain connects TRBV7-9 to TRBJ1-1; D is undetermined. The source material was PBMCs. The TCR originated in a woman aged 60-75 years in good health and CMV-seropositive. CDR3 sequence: CASSPGPTANTEAFF. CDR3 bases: TGTGCCAGCAGCCCTGGGCCGACGGCGAACACTGAAGCTTTCTTT.